The entry below describes one T cell receptor beta chain. What it recognizes is unknown. Sampling times: baseline, cycle 4 day 1, cycle 7 day 1. TCRdb's table, derived via immunoSEQ multiplex PCR, lists solely in-frame clones and lacks some. The repertoire consists of 55,000 to 65,000 clones, with roughly 86% occurring once and the leading ten covering 0.85% to 1%. This entry comes from a study of OX40 agonist ivuxolimab in advanced cancers. In the study overall: Partial responses were recorded for three patients, including one with hepatocellular carcinoma and two with cutaneous melanoma. Study-level results: Antigen specificity remained undetermined for the expanded peripheral T cells. Among the lowest peripheral clonal expansion occurred in 0.1-3.0 mg/kg partial responders.

CDR1 is LNHNV and CDR2 is YYDKDF in the germline V gene (reference sequence). There are 17 residues in the CDR3. V was shortened by 0 bases and J by 1 base, with 14 bases between the two germline ends. The chain employs TRBV15 and TRBJ2-3, with a possible D match to TRBD1 (6 bases). This sample comprised CD4+ or CD8+ T cells sorted from blood, obtained in a trial of the OX40 agonist ivuxolimab. This sequence originates from an adult with an advanced solid tumor such as melanoma, head and neck, liver or kidney cancer. The CDR3 loop is CATSRDVGGPGTDTQYF. CDR3 nucleotides: TGTGCCACCAGCAGAGATGTTGGGGGCCCTGGCACAGATACGCAGTATTTT.